Presented here are 8 T cell receptor beta chains from one specimen sequenced in a study of PD-1 blockade in mismatch repair-deficient tumors. Assay: immunoSEQ multiplex PCR; the TCRdb copy retains only in-frame clones and omits some. The data contain about 51,000 clones, 65% to 85% of them singletons. The sequencing here drew on peripheral blood, taken about 4.5 months after starting pembrolizumab. The receptors were gathered from an adult with mismatch repair-deficient cancer.

The chain carries TRBV2 and TRBJ1-4; 7 bases align to TRBD1. This CDR3 is 15 amino acids long. CDR1 SNHLY and CDR2 FYNNEI come from the germline V gene. V lost 11 bases, J lost 4 bases, and 13 bases stayed unmatched. CDR3 sequence: CAFGPQGQSNEKLFF. The DNA for the CDR3 is TGTGCCTTCGGTCCCCAGGGACAGAGTAATGAAAAACTGTTTTTT.

The rearrangement links TRBV19 to TRBJ1-1; 8 bases are a match to TRBD1. CDR3 length: 15 residues. The germline V gene encodes CDR1 LNHDA and CDR2 SQIVND (reference sequence). The V and J ends lost 3 bases and 4 bases, in that order; junction bases with no gene match: 7. The CDR3 protein is CASSMGTGRATEAFF. The DNA for the CDR3 is TGTGCCAGTAGTATGGGGACAGGCAGGGCCACTGAAGCTTTCTTT.

The chain couples TRBV6-5 to TRBJ2-7; a possible D gene is TRBD2 (7 bases). The germline V and J ends were trimmed by 5 bases and 3 bases, with 14 bases remaining between them. Germline assignment: CDR1 MNHEY and CDR2 SVGAGI. CDR3 length: 14 amino acids. The CDR3 spells CASSTYGGHYEQYF. The CDR3 DNA reads TGTGCCAGCAGTACGTACGGGGGGCACTACGAGCAGTACTTC.

The V gene is TRBV5-1, the J gene TRBJ1-1, with D perhaps matching TRBD1 (6 bases). V was cut by 0 bases and J by 5 bases, with 11 bases left in between. Looked up from germline, CDR1 is SGHRS and CDR2 is YFSETQ. The length of the CDR3 is 14 residues. The CDR3 is CASSLETGRTEAFF. The CDR3 coding sequence is TGCGCCAGCAGCTTGGAGACAGGCCGTACTGAAGCTTTCTTT.

The V call is TRBV5-1, the J call TRBJ1-2, with a weak D call TRBD1 (5 bases). V dropped 6 bases and J dropped 4 bases, with 13 bases sitting between them. The CDR3 has 13 residues. Germline V gives CDR1 SGHRS, CDR2 YFSETQ. DNA for the CDR3: TGCGCCAGCACCATGGACATAGGCTATGGCTACACCTTC. Its translation: CASTMDIGYGYTF.

This chain connects TRBV6-5 to TRBJ2-2; a possible D gene is TRBD1 (6 bases). V dropped 5 bases and J dropped 4 bases, with 11 bases sitting between them. The CDR3 runs to 14 residues. Germline loops: CDR1 MNHEY, CDR2 SVGAGI. CDR3: CASSPGHLTGELFF. The CDR3 DNA is TGTGCCAGCAGTCCGGGACACCTCACCGGGGAGCTGTTTTTT.

The gene calls are TRBV9 and TRBJ2-7, with TRBD2 identical over 11 bases. This CDR3 has 15 residues. V lost 0 bases, J lost 6 bases, and 5 bases stayed unmatched. The V gene's germline CDR1 is SGDLS and CDR2 YYNGEE. In DNA form, the CDR3 reads TGTGCCAGCAGCGTAGGGGCTAGCGGGAGGAGCGAGCAGTACTTC. This encodes CASSVGASGRSEQYF.

The chain is built from TRBV2 and TRBJ2-3; TRBD2 matches at 7 bases. The trim removed 3 bases at V and 2 bases at J, leaving 11 bases unmatched. Germline lookup yields CDR1 SNHLY and CDR2 FYNNEI. This CDR3 is 17 amino acids long. CDR3 residues: CASSDILATSDTDTQYF. CDR3 bases: TGTGCCAGCAGTGATATACTAGCGACCTCTGACACAGATACGCAGTATTTT.